The clone carrying this T cell receptor beta chain was seen many times. Its matching antigen is unknown. The source of the sample is a study of prognosis after radiotherapy for stage I lung cancer. Study-wide points: There was a fall in unique TCR clone counts after stereotactic body radiation therapy, median about 10,000 versus 6,900.

V lost 2 bases and J lost 4; bases outside the gene matches: 13. The germline gives CDR1 DFQATT, CDR2 SNEGSKA (reference sequence). The CDR3 totals 19 residues. The genomic DNA TCR beta CDR3 region underwent two rounds of multiplex PCR. Primers targeting each individual TRBV and TRBJ gene were applied in first-round PCR. TCRdb passed the multiplex PCR reads through MiXCR, listing each CDR3 protein once. The data contain about 31,000 distinct CDR3 sequences, 25% to 40% of them singletons. This chain links TRBV20-1 with TRBJ2-1; TRBD2 agrees at 14 bases. This specimen consisted of PBMCs, obtained before or after stereotactic body radiation therapy (not recorded which). The TCR originated in a donor over 45 with non-small cell lung cancer. The CDR3 coding sequence is TGCAGTGCTAGAAAACCGGGACTAGCGGGAGCTAAACGATACAATGAGCAGTTCTTC. Encoded protein: CSARKPGLAGAKRYNEQFF.